This entry lists 20 T cell receptor beta chains sequenced from one sample in a study of a mutant IDH1 vaccine in newly diagnosed glioma. Time point of the sample: week 23, last vaccination. Vaccine doses each comprised 300 ug of mutant IDH1 20-mer peptide, with topical imiquimod. What these receptors recognize is not known. Only in-frame clones appear in the TCRdb table, and some are missing; sequencing was by immunoSEQ multiplex PCR. The sample has 52,000 or so clones, around 80% seen once. Sample: PBMCs, taken from a glioma patient whose treatment included an IDH1 peptide vaccine. These receptors all stem from a woman in her thirties or forties with glioma. Some clones in this sample may be carry-over from other donors' samples.

The V call is TRBV5-1, the J call TRBJ2-3, with a tentative D call TRBD2 (5 bases). CDR1 and CDR2 (germline): SGHRS, YFSETQ. This CDR3 has 15 residues. The V end was cut by 4 bases, the J end by 1 base, with 13 bases between. CDR3 region: CASSAGLSRTDTQYF. The CDR3, as DNA: TGCGCCAGCAGCGCAGGACTGTCTCGCACAGATACGCAGTATTTT.

The V and J genes are TRBV15 and TRBJ2-3; TRBD2 might be the D (5 bases). The CDR3 is 16 residues long. V was trimmed by 3 bases and J by 0 bases, leaving 13 bases between them. Germline CDR1 and CDR2: LNHNV and YYDKDF (reference sequence). The CDR3 DNA reads TGTGCCACCAGCAGGGAACGGGGAGTCAGCACAGATACGCAGTATTTT. Residues: CATSRERGVSTDTQYF.

The chain is built from TRBV5-1 and TRBJ2-2; D unresolved. This CDR3 comprises 15 residues. Germline V gene data show CDR1 as SGHRS and CDR2 as YFSETQ. Trimming took 0 bases from V and 0 from J, leaving 6 bases between them. In DNA form, the CDR3 reads TGCGCCAGCAGCTTGGTGGGATCGAACACCGGGGAGCTGTTTTTT. This codes for CASSLVGSNTGELFF.

This clone was seen just once. The chain couples TRBV30 to TRBJ1-2, with TRBD1 matching over 10 bases. J lost 7 bases, V lost 3 bases, and 5 bases had no gene match. CDR1 and CDR2 (germline): GTSNPN, SVGIG (reference sequence). The CDR3 has 13 amino acids. The CDR3 sequence is CAWSTRTGGGYTF. CDR3 bases: TGTGCCTGGAGCACACGGACAGGGGGTGGCTACACCTTC. The variable domain in full, with the rest retrieved from reference TRBV30 and TRBJ1-2, is SQTIHQWPATLVQPVGSPLSLECTVEGTSNPNLYWYRQAAGRGLQLLFYSVGIGQISSEVPQNLSASRPQDRQFILSSKKLLLSDSGFYLCAWSTRTGGGYTFGSGTRLTVV.

J is TRBJ2-7 and V is TRBV5-1; either TRBD1 or TRBD2 may fit D (5 bases each). The CDR3 extends over 11 amino acids. V lost 4 bases and J lost 7, with 9 bases in between. Germline lookup yields CDR1 SGHRS and CDR2 YFSETQ. The CDR3 region is CASSRGGEQYF. The CDR3 DNA is TGCGCCAGCAGCCGTGGGGGTGAGCAGTACTTC.

The chain employs TRBV7-3 and TRBJ1-4, with unresolved D. The CDR3 covers 15 residues. Germline values: CDR1 SGHTA, CDR2 FQGTGA. V gave up 2 bases and J gave up 0 bases, with 7 bases separating them. CDR3 sequence (DNA): TGTGCCAGCAGCTTACAGCGTTCAACTAATGAAAAACTGTTTTTT. This gives the protein CASSLQRSTNEKLFF.

The rearrangement links TRBV2 to TRBJ1-1; D might be TRBD1 (5 bases). The CDR3 runs to 14 residues. V lost 5 bases and J lost 2, with 12 bases in between. From germline, CDR1 is SNHLY and CDR2 FYNNEI. The CDR3 nucleotides are TGTGCCAGCAGTACTATGAGGGGCAACACTGAAGCTTTCTTT. Translation gives CASSTMRGNTEAFF.

V and J are TRBV10-2 and TRBJ2-2; D is perhaps TRBD2 (6 bases). This CDR3 is 14 amino acids long. The germline V and J ends were trimmed by 6 bases and 1 base, with 9 bases remaining between them. Germline V lookup: CDR1 WSHSY, CDR2 SAAADI. The CDR3 loop reads CASRRGRNTGELFF. In DNA, the CDR3 is TGCGCCAGCAGGCGGGGAAGGAACACCGGGGAGCTGTTTTTT.

This clone came up a few times. The chain recombines TRBV7-9 with TRBJ1-2; 7 nucleotides align to TRBD1. The V segment lost 1 base and the J segment 4 bases; nucleotides outside the gene matches: 6. This CDR3 is built from 15 residues. In germline, CDR1 is SEHNR, CDR2 FQNEAQ (reference sequence). The CDR3 sequence is CASSLGQGEGYGYTF. DNA for the CDR3: TGTGCCAGCAGCTTAGGACAGGGCGAAGGCTATGGCTACACCTTC.

This rearrangement joins TRBV2 to TRBJ2-1; 9 bases map to TRBD2. V shed 8 bases, J shed 1 base, and the junction held 3 bases outside the gene matches. Germline CDR1 and CDR2: SNHLY and FYNNEI. This CDR3 comprises 14 residues. This CDR3 is CASAGGGSYNEQFF. CDR3 DNA: TGTGCCAGCGCGGGGGGGGGTTCCTACAATGAGCAGTTCTTC.

The count of this clone is one. V is TRBV9 and J is TRBJ1-2; D perhaps matches TRBD1 (5 bases). V was shortened by 4 bases and J by 7 bases, with 17 bases between the two germline ends. The CDR3 contains 14 residues. Germline V gene sequence: CDR1 SGDLS, CDR2 YYNGEE. The CDR3 DNA reads as TGTGCCAGCAGCCTGGGGGGGGATCTTGGTGGCTACACCTTC. It codes for CASSLGGDLGGYTF.

This rearrangement joins TRBV30 to TRBJ2-1, with 12 bases matching TRBD2. This CDR3 comprises 12 residues. With V trimmed by 4 bases and J by 9 bases, 1 base remained unmatched. The germline V gene encodes CDR1 GTSNPN and CDR2 SVGIG (reference sequence). CDR3 coding DNA: TGTGCCTGGACTAGCGGGGGGGCTGAGCAGTTCTTC. The encoded protein is CAWTSGGAEQFF.

This clone came up once. The chain uses TRBV25-1 and TRBJ1-2; TRBD1 agrees at 8 bases. CDR1 is MGHDK, CDR2 SYGVNS, per germline. The CDR3 length is 15 residues. J lost 3 bases, V lost 3 bases, and 6 bases had no gene match. The DNA for the CDR3 is TGTGCCAGCAGTGAGGGGACAGGAAGAGACTATGGCTACACCTTC. It encodes CASSEGTGRDYGYTF.

Of note for this clone: Distinct nucleotide sequences in the sample also encode this CDR3. CDR3 DNA sequence: TGTGCCAGCAGCCAAGATTTGGGAACTGAAGCTTTCTTT. As protein: CASSQDLGTEAFF. The J gene is TRBJ1-1, the V gene TRBV4-2; unclear D gene. V was shortened by 0 bases and J by 5 bases, with 7 bases between the two germline ends. The length of the CDR3 is 13 residues. CDR1 LGHNA and CDR2 YNFKEQ come from the germline V gene.

V and J are TRBV5-1 and TRBJ2-3; 14 bases are shared with TRBD2. The J segment lost 5 bases and the V segment lost 1 base, leaving 3 bases of the junction unmatched. The CDR3 loop spans 16 amino acids. Germline V gene sequence: CDR1 SGHRS, CDR2 YFSETQ. CDR3 sequence reads: CASSLTGTSGRDTQYF. DNA for the CDR3: TGCGCCAGCAGCTTGACCGGGACTAGCGGGAGAGATACGCAGTATTTT. Drawing the rest from reference TRBV5-1 and TRBJ2-3, the complete variable domain is KAGVTQTPRYLIKTRGQQVTLSCSPISGHRSVSWYQQTPGQGLQFLFEYFSETQRNKGNFPGRFSGRQFSNSRSEMNVSTLELGDSALYLCASSLTGTSGRDTQYFGPGTRLTVL.

The rearrangement uses TRBV5-1 and TRBJ2-2; TRBD2 aligns across 11 bases. The CDR3 sequence is 16 residues long. CDR1 is SGHRS and CDR2 is YFSETQ in the germline V gene. Trimming cost V 0 bases and J 7 bases; bases outside gene matches: 5. The CDR3: CASSLVAGGLVGELFF. CDR3 DNA: TGCGCCAGCAGCTTGGTAGCGGGGGGGCTCGTCGGGGAGCTGTTTTTT.

This chain uses TRBV6-6 with TRBJ1-2, with 8 positions matching TRBD1. Germline CDR1 reads MNHNY; CDR2 reads SVGAGI (reference sequence). CDR3 length: 15 residues. With 4 bases clipped from V and 5 bases from J, the junction kept 9 bases outside the gene matches. The CDR3 DNA reads TGTGCCAGCAGTTCGACTTGGACAGGGTTATATGGCTACACCTTC. Translating it yields CASSSTWTGLYGYTF.

The CDR3 protein is CAWSLGEADTQYF. The CDR3 region has the DNA TGTGCCTGGAGTTTGGGGGAAGCAGATACGCAGTATTTT. The chain is built from TRBV30 and TRBJ2-3; D possibly uses TRBD1 or TRBD2 (5 bases each). V was trimmed by 2 bases and J by 4 bases, leaving 10 bases between them. This CDR3 has 13 amino acids. The V gene's germline CDR1 is GTSNPN and CDR2 SVGIG (reference sequence).

The chain recombines TRBV30 with TRBJ2-6, with TRBD2 as a possible D gene (5 bases). V lost 0 bases, J lost 0 bases, and 6 bases lay in between. There are 15 residues in the CDR3. Germline values: CDR1 GTSNPN, CDR2 SVGIG (reference sequence). The CDR3 protein is CAWSVSGSGANVLTF. CDR3 nucleotide sequence: TGTGCCTGGAGTGTAAGCGGCTCTGGGGCCAACGTCCTGACTTTC.

The chain employs TRBV7-9 and TRBJ1-6; a weak D match, TRBD1 (6 bases). Germline V gene data show CDR1 as SEHNR and CDR2 as FQNEAQ (reference sequence). The V gene lost 7 bases and the J gene lost 6 bases, with 16 bases spanning the gap. This CDR3 is 15 amino acids long. CDR3 DNA sequence: TGTGCCAGCACCAAACCCGGGACAAGTAATTCACCCCTCCACTTT. Translation gives CASTKPGTSNSPLHF.